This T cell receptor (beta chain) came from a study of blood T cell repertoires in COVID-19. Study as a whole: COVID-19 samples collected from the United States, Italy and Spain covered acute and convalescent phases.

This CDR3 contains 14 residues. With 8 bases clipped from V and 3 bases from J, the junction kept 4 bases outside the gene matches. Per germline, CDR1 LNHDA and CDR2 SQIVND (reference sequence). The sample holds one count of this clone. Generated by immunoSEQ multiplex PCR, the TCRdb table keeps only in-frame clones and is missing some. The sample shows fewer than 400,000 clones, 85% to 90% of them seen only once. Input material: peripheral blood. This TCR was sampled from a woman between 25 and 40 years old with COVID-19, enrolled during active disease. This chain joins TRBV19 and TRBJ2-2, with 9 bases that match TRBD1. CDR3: CASRQGVDTGELFF. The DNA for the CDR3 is TGTGCCAGTCGACAGGGGGTTGACACCGGGGAGCTGTTTTTT.